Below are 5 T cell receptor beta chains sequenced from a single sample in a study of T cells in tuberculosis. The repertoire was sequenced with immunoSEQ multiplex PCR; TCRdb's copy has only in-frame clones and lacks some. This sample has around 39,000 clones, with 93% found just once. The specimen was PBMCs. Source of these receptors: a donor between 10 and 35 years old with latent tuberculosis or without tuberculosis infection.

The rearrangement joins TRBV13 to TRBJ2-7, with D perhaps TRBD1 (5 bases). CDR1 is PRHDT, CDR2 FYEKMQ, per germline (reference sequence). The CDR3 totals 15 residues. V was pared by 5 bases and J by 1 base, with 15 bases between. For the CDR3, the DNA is TGTGCCAGCAGCCCGTCGGCAGGGAATTCCTACGAGCAGTACTTC. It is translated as CASSPSAGNSYEQYF. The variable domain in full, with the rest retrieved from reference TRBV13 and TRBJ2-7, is AAGVIQSPRHLIKEKRETATLKCYPIPRHDTVYWYQQGPGQDPQFLISFYEKMQSDKGSIPDRFSAQQFSDYHSELNMSSLELGDSALYFCASSPSAGNSYEQYFGPGTRLTVT.

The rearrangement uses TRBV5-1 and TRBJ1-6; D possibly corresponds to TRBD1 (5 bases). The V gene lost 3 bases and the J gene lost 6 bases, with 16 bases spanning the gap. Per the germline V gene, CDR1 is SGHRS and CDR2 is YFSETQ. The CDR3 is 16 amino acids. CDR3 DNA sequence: TGCGCCAGCAGCTCTACCTTCGACAGTCGTAATTCACCCCTCCACTTT. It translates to CASSSTFDSRNSPLHF.

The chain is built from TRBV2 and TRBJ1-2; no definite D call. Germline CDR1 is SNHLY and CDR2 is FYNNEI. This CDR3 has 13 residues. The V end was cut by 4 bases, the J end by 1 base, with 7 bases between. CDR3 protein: CASSVQSNYGYTF. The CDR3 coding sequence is TGTGCCAGCAGTGTACAGAGTAACTATGGCTACACCTTC. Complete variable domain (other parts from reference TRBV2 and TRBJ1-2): EPEVTQTPSHQVTQMGQEVILRCVPISNHLYFYWYRQILGQKVEFLVSFYNNEISEKSEIFDDQFSVERPDGSNFTLKIRSTKLEDSAMYFCASSVQSNYGYTFGSGTRLTVV.

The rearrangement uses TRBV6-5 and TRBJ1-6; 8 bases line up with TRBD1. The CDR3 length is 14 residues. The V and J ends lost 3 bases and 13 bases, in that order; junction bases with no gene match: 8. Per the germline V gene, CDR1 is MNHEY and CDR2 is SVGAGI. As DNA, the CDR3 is TGTGCCAGCAGTTATGGACAGGGAGGTATCCCCCTCCACTTT. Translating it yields CASSYGQGGIPLHF.

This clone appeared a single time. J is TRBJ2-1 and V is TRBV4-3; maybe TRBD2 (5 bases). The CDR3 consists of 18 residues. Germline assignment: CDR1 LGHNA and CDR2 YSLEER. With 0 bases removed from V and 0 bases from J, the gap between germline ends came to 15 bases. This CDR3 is CASSQEDGGLSSYNEQFF. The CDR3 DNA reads TGCGCCAGCAGCCAAGAGGATGGAGGCCTCAGCTCCTACAATGAGCAGTTCTTC.